Included here is one T cell receptor beta chain sequence, with context. The source of the sample is a study of blood T cell repertoires in COVID-19. TCRdb's copy holds only in-frame clones and misses some; the assay was immunoSEQ multiplex PCR. The repertoire has about 290,000 clones, around nine tenths of them found once; the top ten carry 1.7%. V gave up 7 bases and J gave up 3 bases; unmatched junction bases: 8. This CDR3 is built from 13 residues. Germline-derived CDR1 and CDR2 are SQVTM and ANQGSEA. The TCR comes from a woman aged 40 to 49 who had recovered from COVID-19. Sequences were obtained from PBMCs or T cells enriched from blood (not recorded which). The chain couples TRBV29-1 to TRBJ2-7; 8 bases line up with TRBD2. The CDR3: CSGLTSDDYEQYF. The CDR3 region has the DNA TGCAGCGGACTGACTAGCGATGACTACGAGCAGTACTTC.